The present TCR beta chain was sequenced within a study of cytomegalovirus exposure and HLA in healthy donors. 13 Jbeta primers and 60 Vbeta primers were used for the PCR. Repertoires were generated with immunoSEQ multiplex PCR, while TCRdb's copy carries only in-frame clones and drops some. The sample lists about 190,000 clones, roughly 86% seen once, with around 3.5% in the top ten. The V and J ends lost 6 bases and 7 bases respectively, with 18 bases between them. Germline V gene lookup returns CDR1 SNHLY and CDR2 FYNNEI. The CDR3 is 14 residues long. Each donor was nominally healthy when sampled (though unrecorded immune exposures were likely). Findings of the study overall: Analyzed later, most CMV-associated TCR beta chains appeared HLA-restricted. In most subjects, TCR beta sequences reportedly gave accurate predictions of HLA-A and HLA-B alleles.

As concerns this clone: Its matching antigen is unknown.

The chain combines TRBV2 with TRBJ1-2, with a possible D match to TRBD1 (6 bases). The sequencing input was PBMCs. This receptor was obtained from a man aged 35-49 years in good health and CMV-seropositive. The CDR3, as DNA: TGTGCCAGCAGAGAGGGACACCACAAGGGTGGCTACACCTTC. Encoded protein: CASREGHHKGGYTF.